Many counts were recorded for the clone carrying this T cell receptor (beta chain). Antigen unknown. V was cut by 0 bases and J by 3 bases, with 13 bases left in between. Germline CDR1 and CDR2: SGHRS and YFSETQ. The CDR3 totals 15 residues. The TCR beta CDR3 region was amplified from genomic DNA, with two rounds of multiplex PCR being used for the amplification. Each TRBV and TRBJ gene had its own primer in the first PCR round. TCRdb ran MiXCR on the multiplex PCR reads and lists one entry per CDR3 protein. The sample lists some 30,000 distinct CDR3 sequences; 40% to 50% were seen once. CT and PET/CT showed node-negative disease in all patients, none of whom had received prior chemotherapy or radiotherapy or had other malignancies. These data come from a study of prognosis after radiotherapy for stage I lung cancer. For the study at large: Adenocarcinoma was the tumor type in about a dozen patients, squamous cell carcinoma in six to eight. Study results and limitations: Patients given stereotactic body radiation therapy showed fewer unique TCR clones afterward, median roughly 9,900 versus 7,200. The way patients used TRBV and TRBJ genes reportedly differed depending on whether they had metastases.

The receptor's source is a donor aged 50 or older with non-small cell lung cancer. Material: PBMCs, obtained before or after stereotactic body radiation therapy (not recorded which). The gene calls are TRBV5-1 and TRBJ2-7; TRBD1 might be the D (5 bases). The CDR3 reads CASSLGSRTFYEQYF. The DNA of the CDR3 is TGCGCCAGCAGCTTGGGAAGTCGGACATTCTACGAGCAGTACTTC. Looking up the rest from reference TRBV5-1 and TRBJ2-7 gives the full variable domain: KAGVTQTPRYLIKTRGQQVTLSCSPISGHRSVSWYQQTPGQGLQFLFEYFSETQRNKGNFPGRFSGRQFSNSRSEMNVSTLELGDSALYLCASSLGSRTFYEQYFGPGTRLTVT.